These T cell receptor beta chains were read from a single sample in a study of blood T cell repertoires in COVID-19. The repertoire was sequenced with immunoSEQ multiplex PCR; TCRdb's copy has only in-frame clones and lacks some. The data contain tens of thousands of clones, about 91% of them singletons. The sample comprised peripheral blood. Receptor source: a man between 70 and 80 years old with active COVID-19. Both conserved end residues are part of each CDR3. The D gene is left open where the match is weak. Only part of the rows carry a size: once, few, many, or a class if the clone is expanded.

J gene: TRBJ2-1
V gene: TRBV19
clone size: few
D gene: TRBD2
CDR3 protein: CASKMGREGIGEQFF
CDR3 DNA: TGTGCCAGTAAAATGGGGCGGGAGGGCATAGGTGAGCAGTTCTTC

J gene: TRBJ1-5
V gene: TRBV6-2/TRBV6-3
clone size: .
D gene: TRBD1
CDR3 protein: CASSRVPGTGSRNQPQHF
CDR3 DNA: TGTGCCAGCAGCCGAGTCCCCGGGACAGGGTCTCGCAATCAGCCCCAGCATTTT

J gene: TRBJ1-2
V gene: TRBV29-1
clone size: .
D gene: TRBD1
CDR3 protein: CSVRQGASYGYTF
CDR3 DNA: TGCAGCGTTCGGCAGGGGGCTTCCTATGGCTACACCTTC

J gene: TRBJ1-5
V gene: TRBV7-9
clone size: .
D gene: TRBD1
CDR3 protein: CASSFRRWQGVQPQHF
CDR3 DNA: TGTGCCAGCAGCTTCCGCCGTTGGCAGGGGGTTCAGCCCCAGCATTTT

J gene: TRBJ2-7
V gene: TRBV6-1
clone size: .
D gene: .
CDR3 protein: CASSEGRIRDNEQYF
CDR3 DNA: TGTGCCAGCAGTGAAGGCCGAATCCGGGACAACGAGCAGTACTTC

J gene: TRBJ2-3
V gene: TRBV28
clone size: .
D gene: .
CDR3 protein: CASSLRGSTGTDTQYF
CDR3 DNA: TGTGCCAGCAGTTTACGAGGGAGTACTGGCACAGATACGCAGTATTTT

J gene: TRBJ2-3
V gene: TRBV4-3
clone size: .
D gene: TRBD2
CDR3 protein: CASSQQREADTQYF
CDR3 DNA: TGCGCCAGCAGCCAACAGCGGGAGGCCGATACGCAGTATTTT

J gene: TRBJ2-7
V gene: TRBV5-5
clone size: .
D gene: TRBD2
CDR3 protein: CASSLGLAGVRYEQYF
CDR3 DNA: TGTGCCAGCAGCTTGGGGCTAGCGGGAGTTCGGTACGAGCAGTACTTC

J gene: TRBJ2-7
V gene: TRBV5-8
clone size: .
D gene: TRBD2
CDR3 protein: CASSSAGTSVYEQYF
CDR3 DNA: TGTGCCAGCAGCTCAGCAGGGACTAGCGTCTACGAGCAGTACTTC

J gene: TRBJ1-2
V gene: TRBV24-1
clone size: .
D gene: .
CDR3 protein: CATSARSGAGGYTF
CDR3 DNA: TGTGCCACCAGTGCTAGGTCAGGGGCTGGTGGCTACACCTTC

J gene: TRBJ1-5
V gene: TRBV6-2/TRBV6-3
clone size: .
D gene: TRBD1
CDR3 protein: CASSHYRQGASQPQHF
CDR3 DNA: TGTGCCAGCAGCCATTACCGACAGGGGGCCAGTCAGCCCCAGCATTTT

J gene: TRBJ2-4
V gene: TRBV6-1
clone size: .
D gene: .
CDR3 protein: CASSEAGTLGAKNIQYF
CDR3 DNA: TGTGCCAGCAGTGAAGCGGGGACTCTAGGGGCCAAAAACATTCAGTACTTC

J gene: TRBJ2-7
V gene: TRBV5-4
clone size: .
D gene: .
CDR3 protein: CASRGSPTTYEQYF
CDR3 DNA: TGTGCCAGCAGAGGATCCCCCACTACCTACGAGCAGTACTTC

J gene: TRBJ1-5
V gene: TRBV19
clone size: few
D gene: .
CDR3 protein: CASRGPGRTNQPQHF
CDR3 DNA: TGTGCCAGTAGGGGCCCCGGAAGAACCAATCAGCCCCAGCATTTT

J gene: TRBJ1-2
V gene: TRBV7-6
clone size: .
D gene: .
CDR3 protein: CASSSTGYYGYTF
CDR3 DNA: TGTGCCAGCAGCTCCACGGGGTACTATGGCTACACCTTC

J gene: TRBJ1-5
V gene: TRBV24-1
clone size: .
D gene: TRBD1
CDR3 protein: CATSDGQGPRGNQPQHF
CDR3 DNA: TGTGCCACCAGTGATGGACAGGGCCCGAGGGGCAATCAGCCCCAGCATTTT

J gene: TRBJ1-3
V gene: TRBV7-3
clone size: .
D gene: .
CDR3 protein: CASSSKARTEPLSGNTIYF
CDR3 DNA: TGTGCCAGCAGCTCTAAAGCCCGGACAGAGCCTCTCTCTGGAAACACCATATATTTT

J gene: TRBJ1-1
V gene: TRBV13
clone size: .
D gene: .
CDR3 protein: CASSRQAHPGFF
CDR3 DNA: TGTGCCAGCAGCAGACAGGCTCACCCCGGTTTCTTT

J gene: TRBJ1-1
V gene: TRBV6-5
clone size: .
D gene: .
CDR3 protein: CASSFETEAFF
CDR3 DNA: TGTGCCAGCAGTTTCGAGACTGAAGCTTTCTTT

J gene: TRBJ1-1
V gene: TRBV19
clone size: few
D gene: .
CDR3 protein: CASSPAGTLNTEAFF
CDR3 DNA: TGTGCCAGTAGCCCCGCTGGGACATTGAACACTGAAGCTTTCTTT

J gene: TRBJ2-1
V gene: TRBV5-5
clone size: .
D gene: TRBD1
CDR3 protein: CASSRTGGDSYNEQFF
CDR3 DNA: TGTGCCAGCAGCCGGACAGGGGGTGATTCCTACAATGAGCAGTTCTTC

J gene: TRBJ1-4
V gene: TRBV30
clone size: .
D gene: .
CDR3 protein: CAWSAGRPLGEKLFF
CDR3 DNA: TGTGCCTGGAGCGCGGGGAGGCCTTTGGGGGAAAAACTGTTTTTT

J gene: TRBJ2-3
V gene: TRBV5-1
clone size: .
D gene: TRBD2
CDR3 protein: CASSGLAGAHTDTQYF
CDR3 DNA: TGCGCCAGCTCAGGGCTAGCGGGAGCCCATACAGATACGCAGTATTTT

J gene: TRBJ2-1
V gene: TRBV7-8
clone size: .
D gene: .
CDR3 protein: CASSIYNEQFF
CDR3 DNA: TGTGCCAGCAGCATATACAATGAGCAGTTCTTC

J gene: TRBJ2-5
V gene: TRBV15
clone size: few
D gene: TRBD2
CDR3 protein: CATSWWVGGAQETQYF
CDR3 DNA: TGTGCCACTTCTTGGTGGGTCGGGGGGGCCCAAGAGACCCAGTACTTC

J gene: TRBJ2-5
V gene: TRBV4-2
clone size: .
D gene: .
CDR3 protein: CASSQAGPGGHQETQYF
CDR3 DNA: TGTGCCAGCAGCCAAGCCGGTCCCGGGGGACACCAAGAGACCCAGTACTTC

J gene: TRBJ2-3
V gene: TRBV5-4
clone size: .
D gene: .
CDR3 protein: CASSLSGGWTDTQYF
CDR3 DNA: TGTGCCAGCAGCTTGTCGGGGGGCTGGACAGATACGCAGTATTTT

J gene: TRBJ2-7
V gene: TRBV9
clone size: .
D gene: .
CDR3 protein: CASSGASSEQYF
CDR3 DNA: TGTGCCAGCAGCGGGGCCAGTAGCGAGCAGTACTTC

J gene: TRBJ1-4
V gene: TRBV6-5
clone size: .
D gene: .
CDR3 protein: CASNRLGGTNEKLFF
CDR3 DNA: TGTGCCAGCAACCGGCTGGGGGGGACAAATGAAAAACTGTTTTTT

J gene: TRBJ1-3
V gene: TRBV6-5
clone size: .
D gene: TRBD1
CDR3 protein: CASSYQGAGNTIYF
CDR3 DNA: TGTGCCAGCAGTTACCAGGGGGCTGGAAACACCATATATTTT

J gene: TRBJ2-6
V gene: TRBV14
clone size: .
D gene: .
CDR3 protein: CASSFNSGANVLTF
CDR3 DNA: TGTGCCAGCAGCTTCAACTCTGGGGCCAACGTCCTGACTTTC

J gene: TRBJ2-1
V gene: TRBV18
clone size: .
D gene: .
CDR3 protein: CASSAVYNEQFF
CDR3 DNA: TGTGCCAGCTCGGCAGTATACAATGAGCAGTTCTTC

J gene: TRBJ1-5
V gene: TRBV6-6
clone size: .
D gene: .
CDR3 protein: CASSYRTGNQPQHF
CDR3 DNA: TGTGCCAGCAGTTACCGTACAGGGAATCAGCCCCAGCATTTT

J gene: TRBJ1-2
V gene: TRBV21-1
clone size: .
D gene: .
CDR3 protein: CASNGDGTSRYYGYTF
CDR3 DNA: TGTGCCAGCAACGGAGATGGGACTTCTCGGTACTATGGCTACACCTTC

J gene: TRBJ1-4
V gene: TRBV19
clone size: .
D gene: .
CDR3 protein: CASHGGFPNEKLFF
CDR3 DNA: TGTGCCAGTCATGGGGGGTTCCCTAATGAAAAACTGTTTTTT

J gene: TRBJ2-1
V gene: TRBV6-5
clone size: .
D gene: TRBD2
CDR3 protein: CASRTGTSALDPFF
CDR3 DNA: TGTGCCAGCAGGACCGGGACTAGCGCCCTCGATCCGTTCTTC

J gene: TRBJ2-3
V gene: TRBV6-2/TRBV6-3
clone size: .
D gene: TRBD2
CDR3 protein: CASSWPLGGVNTQYF
CDR3 DNA: TGTGCCAGCAGTTGGCCCCTGGGGGGGGTAAATACGCAGTATTTT

J gene: TRBJ2-7
V gene: TRBV5-6
clone size: once
D gene: .
CDR3 protein: CASSFDYTAYEQYF
CDR3 DNA: TGTGCCAGCAGCTTTGATTATACTGCCTACGAGCAGTACTTC

J gene: TRBJ1-1
V gene: TRBV4-2
clone size: .
D gene: .
CDR3 protein: CASSPALGKGAMNTEAFF
CDR3 DNA: TGTGCCAGCAGCCCAGCTTTAGGCAAGGGAGCCATGAACACTGAAGCTTTCTTT

J gene: TRBJ1-6
V gene: TRBV28
clone size: .
D gene: TRBD1
CDR3 protein: CASSYGQGNSPLHF
CDR3 DNA: TGTGCCAGCAGTTACGGACAGGGCAATTCACCCCTCCACTTT

J gene: TRBJ2-5
V gene: TRBV9
clone size: few
D gene: .
CDR3 protein: CASSVGQGGSETQYF
CDR3 DNA: TGTGCCAGCAGCGTAGGGCAGGGTGGGTCGGAGACCCAGTACTTC

J gene: TRBJ1-4
V gene: TRBV5-1
clone size: .
D gene: TRBD1
CDR3 protein: CASRETGGVFAGTLSNEKLFF
CDR3 DNA: TGCGCCAGCAGGGAAACAGGGGGCGTATTCGCCGGGACCCTTTCGAACGAAAAACTGTTTTTT

J gene: TRBJ1-2
V gene: TRBV4-3
clone size: .
D gene: TRBD1
CDR3 protein: CASSQTDRAYTF
CDR3 DNA: TGCGCCAGCAGCCAAACGGACAGGGCCTACACCTTC

J gene: TRBJ2-6
V gene: TRBV6-6
clone size: .
D gene: TRBD1
CDR3 protein: CASSGQGASGANVLTF
CDR3 DNA: TGTGCCAGCAGTGGACAGGGAGCTTCTGGGGCCAACGTCCTGACTTTC

J gene: TRBJ2-7
V gene: TRBV12-5
clone size: .
D gene: .
CDR3 protein: CASGLVRSAGDVEQYF
CDR3 DNA: TGTGCTAGTGGTTTGGTACGGTCGGCAGGGGACGTCGAGCAGTACTTC

J gene: TRBJ2-5
V gene: TRBV5-1
clone size: .
D gene: .
CDR3 protein: CASGQHGTGETQYF
CDR3 DNA: TGCGCCAGCGGCCAACATGGGACTGGGGAAACCCAGTACTTC

J gene: TRBJ2-7
V gene: TRBV6-2/TRBV6-3
clone size: .
D gene: TRBD1
CDR3 protein: CASSPGGRQKKYEQYF
CDR3 DNA: TGTGCCAGCAGCCCAGGGGGCCGACAGAAGAAGTACGAGCAGTACTTC

J gene: TRBJ1-5
V gene: TRBV28
clone size: .
D gene: TRBD1
CDR3 protein: CASSAGTGGYQPQHF
CDR3 DNA: TGTGCCAGCAGTGCCGGGACAGGGGGCTATCAGCCCCAGCATTTT

J gene: TRBJ2-2
V gene: TRBV9
clone size: .
D gene: TRBD2
CDR3 protein: CASRNSGGNTGELFF
CDR3 DNA: TGTGCCAGCAGAAACAGCGGGGGAAACACCGGGGAGCTGTTTTTT

J gene: TRBJ2-1
V gene: TRBV9
clone size: .
D gene: TRBD1
CDR3 protein: CASSGQGQVSYNEQFF
CDR3 DNA: TGTGCCAGCAGCGGGCAAGGACAGGTATCCTACAATGAGCAGTTCTTC

J gene: TRBJ1-1
V gene: TRBV18
clone size: .
D gene: .
CDR3 protein: CASSPDRKNTEAFF
CDR3 DNA: TGTGCCAGCTCACCGGACAGAAAGAACACTGAAGCTTTCTTT

J gene: TRBJ2-3
V gene: TRBV28
clone size: .
D gene: .
CDR3 protein: CASKNGGSTDTQYF
CDR3 DNA: TGTGCCAGCAAAAACGGCGGTAGCACAGATACGCAGTATTTT

J gene: TRBJ1-1
V gene: TRBV15
clone size: .
D gene: .
CDR3 protein: CATSRGAARGNTEAFF
CDR3 DNA: TGTGCCACCAGCAGAGGGGCCGCCAGGGGGAACACTGAAGCTTTCTTT

J gene: TRBJ2-1
V gene: TRBV14
clone size: .
D gene: .
CDR3 protein: CASSQGWAEGIGEQFF
CDR3 DNA: TGTGCCAGCAGCCAAGGTTGGGCGGAGGGAATTGGTGAGCAGTTCTTC

J gene: TRBJ1-5
V gene: TRBV6-5
clone size: few
D gene: TRBD1
CDR3 protein: CASRAQGNQPQHF
CDR3 DNA: TGTGCCAGCAGGGCACAGGGGAATCAGCCCCAGCATTTT

J gene: TRBJ1-1
V gene: TRBV6-5
clone size: .
D gene: .
CDR3 protein: CASSLRGGNTEAFF
CDR3 DNA: TGTGCCAGCAGTCTGAGGGGGGGGAACACTGAAGCTTTCTTT